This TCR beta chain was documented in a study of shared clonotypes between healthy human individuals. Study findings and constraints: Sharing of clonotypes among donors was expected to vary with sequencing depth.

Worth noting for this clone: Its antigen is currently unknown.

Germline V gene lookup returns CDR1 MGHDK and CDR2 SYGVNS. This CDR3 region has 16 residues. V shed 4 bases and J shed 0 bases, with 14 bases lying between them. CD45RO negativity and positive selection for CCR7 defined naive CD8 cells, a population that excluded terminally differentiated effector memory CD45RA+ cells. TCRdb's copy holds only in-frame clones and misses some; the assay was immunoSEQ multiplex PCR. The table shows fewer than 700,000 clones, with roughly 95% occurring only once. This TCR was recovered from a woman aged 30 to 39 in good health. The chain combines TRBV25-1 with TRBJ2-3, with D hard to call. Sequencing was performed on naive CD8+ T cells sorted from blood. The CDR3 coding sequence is TGTGCCAGCAGTGTCCCCCGTGGGTATAGCACAGATACGCAGTATTTT. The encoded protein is CASSVPRGYSTDTQYF.